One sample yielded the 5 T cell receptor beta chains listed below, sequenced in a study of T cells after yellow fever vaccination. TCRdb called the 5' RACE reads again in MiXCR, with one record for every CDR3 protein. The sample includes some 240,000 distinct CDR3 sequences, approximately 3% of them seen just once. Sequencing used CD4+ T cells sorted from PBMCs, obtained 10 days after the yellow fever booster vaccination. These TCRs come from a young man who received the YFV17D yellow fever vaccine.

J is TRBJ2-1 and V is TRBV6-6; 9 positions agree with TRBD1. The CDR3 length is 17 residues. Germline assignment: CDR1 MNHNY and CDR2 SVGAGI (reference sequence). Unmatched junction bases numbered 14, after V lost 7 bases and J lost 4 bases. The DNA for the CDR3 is TGTGCCAGCACCCAGACAGGGGGGCGTTCGGGGTACAATGAGCAGTTCTTC. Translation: CASTQTGGRSGYNEQFF.

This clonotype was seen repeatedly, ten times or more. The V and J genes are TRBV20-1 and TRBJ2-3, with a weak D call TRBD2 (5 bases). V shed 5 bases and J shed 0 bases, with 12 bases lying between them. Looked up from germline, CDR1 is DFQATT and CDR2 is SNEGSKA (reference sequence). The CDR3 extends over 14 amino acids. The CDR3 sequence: CSAPTGSSTDTQYF. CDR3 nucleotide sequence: TGCAGTGCTCCGACGGGAAGTAGCACAGATACGCAGTATTTT.

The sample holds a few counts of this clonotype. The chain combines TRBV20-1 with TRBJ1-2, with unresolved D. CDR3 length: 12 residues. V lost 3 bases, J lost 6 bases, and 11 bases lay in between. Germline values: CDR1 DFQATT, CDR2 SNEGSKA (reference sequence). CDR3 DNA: TGCAGTGCTAGTTCGAGCAGGCATGGCTACACCTTC. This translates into CSASSSRHGYTF.

The DNA for the CDR3 is TGTGCCAGCTCACCACCGAACGGGGGATCCGAGGGGACCCAGTACTTC. Translation gives CASSPPNGGSEGTQYF. The chain is built from TRBV18 and TRBJ2-5; perhaps TRBD2 as D (6 bases). V was cut by 0 bases and J by 7 bases, with 18 bases left in between. Germline V gene lookup returns CDR1 KGHSH and CDR2 LQKENI. This CDR3 spans 16 amino acids.

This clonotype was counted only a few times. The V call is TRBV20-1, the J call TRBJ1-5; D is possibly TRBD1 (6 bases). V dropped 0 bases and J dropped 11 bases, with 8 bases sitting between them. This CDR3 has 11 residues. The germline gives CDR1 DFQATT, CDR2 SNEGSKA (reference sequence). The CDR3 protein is CSARDRGTQHF. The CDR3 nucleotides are TGCAGTGCTAGAGATAGGGGGACCCAGCATTTT.